One TCR beta chain is described in this entry. What it binds is not known. When around 10 days of culture had elapsed, CD4+ T cells were isolated. All vaccine recipients tested negative for nucleocapsid antibodies and had never contracted SARS-CoV-2 infection. This record comes from a study of vaccination effects on CD4 cells after COVID-19. Study context: Of the BNT162b2 and mRNA-1273 vaccines, participants received two doses of one or the other.

Clones were sequenced by immunoSEQ multiplex PCR, and TCRdb holds only the in-frame ones, with some missing. Of about 70,000 clones listed, around 77% are singletons. The source was CD4+ T cells from PBMCs cultured without peptide, collected before COVID-19 vaccination. The source of this sequence is a human donor who received a COVID-19 vaccine.

CDR3 in DNA: TGTGCCAGCAGTTACGGGTTACAGGGAGGCTACACCTTC. This sequence encodes CASSYGLQGGYTF. This sequence joins TRBV6-5 and TRBJ1-2, with D possibly matching TRBD1 (6 bases). The CDR3 is made up of 13 amino acids. Germline V gene sequence: CDR1 MNHEY, CDR2 SVGAGI. V was pared by 2 bases and J by 8 bases, with 12 bases between.